This is a list of T cell receptor beta chains from one sample in a study of T cell responses to AZD1222 COVID-19 vaccine. The assay was immunoSEQ multiplex PCR, and TCRdb's table has in-frame clones only and misses some. The table includes roughly 55,000 clones, more than 70% detected once. The sample was peripheral blood, taken on day 0 of AZD1222 vaccination. These TCRs come from an adult in good health. Each CDR3 is given with its conserved first and last residue. The D gene is left open where the match is weak. Clone sizes are given selectively: once, few, many, or a class where the clone is expanded.

>-|-|TRBV7-9|TRBJ1-1
TGTGCCAGCAGCTTAGTGGGGGCATCTGAGCAAGCTTTCTTT
CASSLVGASEQAFF
>-|-|TRBV21-1|TRBJ2-1
TGTGCCAGCAGCAAAGTTTATAGCGGGAGCTCCTACAATGAGCAGTTCTTC
CASSKVYSGSSYNEQFF
>-|-|TRBV9|TRBJ1-6
TGTGCCAGCAGCGTAGAAAGCTCCTATAATTCACCCCTCCACTTT
CASSVESSYNSPLHF
>-|-|TRBV28|TRBJ2-7
TGTGCCAGCGCGACAGGGAGGGGGCGTTACGAGCAGTACTTC
CASATGRGRYEQYF
>-|TRBD1|TRBV30|TRBJ1-4
TGTGCTTTGGACGGGACAGGGGGCGAAAAACTGTTTTTT
CALDGTGGEKLFF
>-|TRBD1|TRBV6-5|TRBJ2-7
TGTGCCAGCAGTTCCCATCTGGGACAGGGGTCTTACGAGCAGTACTTC
CASSSHLGQGSYEQYF
>-|TRBD1|TRBV27|TRBJ1-1
TGTGCCAGCAGTTCGTGGACAGGAGGTACTGAAGCTTTCTTT
CASSSWTGGTEAFF
>-|-|TRBV2|TRBJ1-2
TGTGCCAGCAGGACCGGACACCAGGCCTGGTTGGACTATGGCTACACCTTC
CASRTGHQAWLDYGYTF
>-|TRBD2|TRBV11-2|TRBJ2-3
TGTGCCAGCAGCTCAAGATACCAGGGACTAAAAGACGATACGCAGTATTTT
CASSSRYQGLKDDTQYF
>-|-|TRBV9|TRBJ2-7
TGTGCCAGCAGCGTAGGCGGTAGCGCGAGCTACGAGCAGTACTTC
CASSVGGSASYEQYF
>-|-|TRBV24-1|TRBJ2-1
TGTGCCACCAGTGAGCCAGCTTGGAATGAGCAGTTCTTC
CATSEPAWNEQFF
>few|-|TRBV28|TRBJ1-4
TGTGCCAGCAGTTTTCGGGGACTCTCGGCAACTAATGAAAAACTGTTTTTT
CASSFRGLSATNEKLFF
>-|TRBD1|TRBV27|TRBJ1-2
TGTGCCAGCAGTTTATGGGCAGGGGGCTCCAACTATGGCTACACCTTC
CASSLWAGGSNYGYTF
>-|-|TRBV6-5|TRBJ1-1
TGTGCCAGCAGTTACTCGAGAGGGGGACTGAACACTGAAGCTTTCTTT
CASSYSRGGLNTEAFF
>-|-|TRBV5-1|TRBJ2-5
TGCGCCAGCAGCTTGTCCGGACCTTCGGGTACGGAGACCCAGTACTTC
CASSLSGPSGTETQYF
>-|TRBD1|TRBV3-1/TRBV3-2|TRBJ1-1
TGTGCCAGCAGTGGGGGACAGGGGAGGACTGAAGCTTTCTTT
CASSGGQGRTEAFF
>-|TRBD2|TRBV19|TRBJ2-1
TGTGCCAGTACCCCCGGGACTAGCATCAATGAGCAGTTCTTC
CASTPGTSINEQFF
>-|-|TRBV6-5|TRBJ1-1
TGTGCCAGCAGGAGGACAGATATGAACACTGAAGCTTTCTTT
CASRRTDMNTEAFF
>-|TRBD2|TRBV5-8|TRBJ2-5
TGTGCCAGCAGCTTAGGCAGGGAGGGACGAGAGACCCAGTACTTC
CASSLGREGRETQYF
>-|-|TRBV11-2|TRBJ2-5
TGTGCCAGCATCCCAGGGGCCCAAGAGACCCAGTACTTC
CASIPGAQETQYF
>once|-|TRBV6-5|TRBJ1-1
TGTGCCAGCAGGTGGACAGCGGAAGCTTTCTTT
CASRWTAEAFF
>-|TRBD2|TRBV6-5|TRBJ2-7
TGTGCCAGCAGTTACTACGGGACTAGCGGAGAGCAGTACTTC
CASSYYGTSGEQYF
>-|TRBD1|TRBV18|TRBJ1-3
TGTGCCAGCTCACGTGTCAGGGGGGAGAGTCCTGGCGACACCATATATTTT
CASSRVRGESPGDTIYF
>-|-|TRBV19|TRBJ1-4
TGTGCCAGTAGTACCGTAGGAGGGCCTGGAGAAAAACTGTTTTTT
CASSTVGGPGEKLFF
>once|-|TRBV12-3/TRBV12-4|TRBJ1-1
TGTGCCAGCAGTTTAGGCCAAGGTGAAGCTTTCTTT
CASSLGQGEAFF
>-|-|TRBV7-9|TRBJ1-1
TGTGCCAGCAGCTTAGTGAGGAACACTGAAGCTTTCTTT
CASSLVRNTEAFF
>-|TRBD1|TRBV10-1|TRBJ1-1
TGCGCCACCAGACGTCCGACAGGGCTCCCCACAAGGCCCCACCATCCTGAAGCTTTCTTT
CATRRPTGLPTRPHHPEAFF
>few|-|TRBV7-2|TRBJ1-1
TGTGCCAGCAGCTTAATTGGCGGGGGAGGAACTGAAGCTTTCTTT
CASSLIGGGGTEAFF
>-|-|TRBV6-5|TRBJ1-2
TGTGCCAGCAGTCCAGGGTCTGGCTATGGCTACACCTTC
CASSPGSGYGYTF
>few|-|TRBV3-1/TRBV3-2|TRBJ1-2
TGTGCCAGCAGCCGGACAGAATCCCCCAACTATGGCTACACCTTC
CASSRTESPNYGYTF
>-|TRBD1|TRBV3-1/TRBV3-2|TRBJ1-2
TGTGCCAGCAGCCAAGGGACAGGGGGCGCCTGGGGCTATGGCTACACCTTC
CASSQGTGGAWGYGYTF
>few|-|TRBV3-1/TRBV3-2|TRBJ1-2
TGTGCCAGCAGCCCGCCGCACATGGCAAATGGCTACACCTTC
CASSPPHMANGYTF
>-|TRBD1|TRBV18|TRBJ1-5
TGTGCCAGCTCAACAAAGCTTTGGACAGGGTATATGAGCAATCAGCCCCAGCATTTT
CASSTKLWTGYMSNQPQHF
>-|-|TRBV7-9|TRBJ2-1
TGTGCCAGCAGCCTCGGTGGTGGGACCCACAATGAGCAGTTCTTC
CASSLGGGTHNEQFF
>-|-|TRBV6-4|TRBJ1-1
TGTGCCAGCAGTGGTGGGGGGCCGCTGAACACTGAAGCTTTCTTT
CASSGGGPLNTEAFF
>-|-|TRBV30|TRBJ2-1
TGTGCCTGGAGTGTCGGGGGAACCGACAATGAGCAGTTCTTC
CAWSVGGTDNEQFF
>-|-|TRBV4-1|TRBJ2-1
TGCGCCAGCTCAAACCGGGCAAGGGGCGATGAGCAGTTCTTC
CASSNRARGDEQFF
>-|-|TRBV9|TRBJ2-2
TGTGCCAGCAGCGACGGGACTTATGCCACCGGGGAGCTGTTTTTT
CASSDGTYATGELFF
>-|TRBD1|TRBV19|TRBJ1-2
TGTGCCAGTTCGGACAGGGGGCGCCGAGGCTACACCTTC
CASSDRGRRGYTF
>-|TRBD1|TRBV19|TRBJ2-3
TGTGCCAGTAGTCCGTCCGGGACAGTTAATTCAGATACGCAGTATTTT
CASSPSGTVNSDTQYF
>-|TRBD1|TRBV4-1|TRBJ2-7
TGCGCCAGCAGCCAAAACCCCGGACAGGGGAACGAGCAGTACTTC
CASSQNPGQGNEQYF
>once|-|TRBV20-1|TRBJ2-5
TGCAGTGCTAGTACGGGAAGTTACCAAGAGACCCAGTACTTC
CSASTGSYQETQYF
>few|TRBD2|TRBV3-1/TRBV3-2|TRBJ2-7
TGTGCCAGCAGCCAAGGGGGACTAGCTTTTAGGACCTACGAGCAGTACTTC
CASSQGGLAFRTYEQYF
>-|TRBD2|TRBV18|TRBJ2-1
TGTGCCAGCTCCCTCGGACTAGCGGGAGGGCCGAGGAATGAGCAGTTCTTC
CASSLGLAGGPRNEQFF
>-|TRBD2|TRBV9|TRBJ2-1
TGTGCCAGCAGCCCGGGACTAGCGGGAGGGCCACCGGTTGAGCAGTTCTTC
CASSPGLAGGPPVEQFF
>-|-|TRBV5-1|TRBJ2-7
TGCGCCAGCAGCTCATCGGGAGTCGAGCAGTACTTC
CASSSSGVEQYF
>-|TRBD1|TRBV3-1/TRBV3-2|TRBJ1-1
TGTGCCAGCAGTTGGGACAGGGGGACTGAAGCTTTCTTT
CASSWDRGTEAFF
>-|-|TRBV18|TRBJ1-1
TGTGCCAGCTCGACCCTGACAGGAGGGGACACTGAAGCTTTCTTT
CASSTLTGGDTEAFF
>-|TRBD1|TRBV7-8|TRBJ1-2
TGTGCCAGCAGCTTAAGGACAGGGGCTGGCTACACCTTC
CASSLRTGAGYTF
>-|TRBD1|TRBV30|TRBJ1-2
TGTGCCTGGAGTATAGGGACAGCTAACTATGGCTACACCTTC
CAWSIGTANYGYTF
>-|TRBD2|TRBV27|TRBJ2-3
TGTGCCAGCAGTTTAAAAGGACTAGCGGGAACCACAGATACGCAGTATTTT
CASSLKGLAGTTDTQYF
>once|TRBD2|TRBV7-3|TRBJ2-1
TGTGCCAGCAGCTTAAACCCCCCCTCCACTAGCGGCAATGAGCAGTTCTTC
CASSLNPPSTSGNEQFF
>-|-|TRBV18|TRBJ2-5
TGTGCCAGCTCACCCATCCAAGAGACCCAGTACTTC
CASSPIQETQYF
>-|-|TRBV11-2|TRBJ2-3
TGTGCCAGCAGCACCACGCCAAGGTGGCGGACCACAGATACGCAGTATTTT
CASSTTPRWRTTDTQYF